This T cell receptor (beta chain) was found in a study of blood T cells in healthy people across ages. Study-wide results and limits: Age showed a roughly linear inverse relationship with TCR beta diversity per million T cells.

The CDR3 is 15 residues long. J lost 7 bases, V lost 6 bases, and 13 bases had no gene match. Primed by a sample-barcoded 5' primer and a J-beta primer mix, a second PCR proceeded for 7 to 11 cycles. One entry per CDR3 protein, called by TCRdb with MiXCR from the 5' RACE reads. Here the sample spans 850,000 to 1,100,000 distinct CDR3 sequences, 35% to 40% being singletons. Comment on this clonotype: The antigen remains undetermined.

The TCR sequence derives from a man aged 18 to 29 in good health. Sequencing used blood. The genes are TRBV12-3 or TRBV12-4 and TRBJ2-5; TRBD2 matches at 8 bases. The CDR3 loop reads CASSPGTSLRGTQYF. The CDR3 DNA reads as TGTGCCAGCAGCCCCGGGACTAGTCTACGTGGGACCCAGTACTTC.